This T cell receptor beta chain was sequenced in a study of blood T cells in healthy people across ages. Points from the study as a whole: Diversity was higher, and naive CD4+ cells more numerous, in long-lived donors than in aged donors.

The CDR3 is 15 residues long. Germline assignment: CDR1 SGHVS and CDR2 FQNEAQ. A note on this clonotype: The antigen remains unidentified. The junction departs from the called germline gene at one end, perhaps through a read error.

Next came a second PCR, run for roughly 6 to 11 cycles, which used a sample-barcoded 5' primer along with a J-beta primer mix. TCRdb reprocessed the 5' RACE reads with MiXCR, giving one entry per CDR3 protein. This table has over 1,500,000 distinct CDR3 sequences, around 42% appearing once. This clonotype was sampled from a human donor in good health. The rearrangement links TRBV7-8 to TRBJ1-2; 9 bases are shared with TRBD1. Material for sequencing was blood. The DNA for the CDR3 is TGTGCCGGCAGCCCACTCGACAGGGGGAACTATGGCCACACCTTC. Amino acid sequence: CAGSPLDRGNYGHTF.